These T cell receptor beta chains were read from a single sample in a study of CD8 T cells in Susac syndrome. TCRdb re-derived calls from the immunoSEQ multiplex PCR reads in MiXCR, one entry per CDR3 protein. This table has 400,000 or so distinct CDR3 sequences, more than 70% appearing once. The sequenced material came from CD8+ T cells from PBMCs. All receptors derive from a human donor with multiple sclerosis. Both conserved end residues are part of each CDR3. The D gene is left open where the match is weak. Some rows have no size entry. The others give once, few or many, or a class for an expanded clone.

CDR3: CAGQPAGYNEQFF; DNA: TGTGCCGGCCAGCCAGCCGGATACAATGAGCAGTTCTTC; size: -; J: TRBJ2-1; V: TRBV21-1; length: 13; D: -
CDR3: CASSAPINEQFF; DNA: TGTGCCAGTAGCGCACCCATCAATGAGCAGTTCTTC; size: -; J: TRBJ2-1; V: TRBV19; length: 12; D: -
CDR3: CASSWLAGAEGETQYF; DNA: TGTGCCAGCAGCTGGCTAGCGGGGGCCGAAGGAGAGACCCAGTACTTC; size: -; J: TRBJ2-5; V: TRBV7-2; length: 16; D: TRBD2
CDR3: CASSIGTFAGNTIYF; DNA: TGTGCCAGTAGTATAGGTACCTTCGCCGGGAACACCATATATTTT; size: -; J: TRBJ1-3; V: TRBV19; length: 15; D: -
CDR3: CASSQRSGSYEQYF; DNA: TGCGCCAGCAGCCAAAGATCCGGTTCCTACGAGCAGTACTTC; size: -; J: TRBJ2-7; V: TRBV4-1; length: 14; D: -
CDR3: CASTPMNTEAFF; DNA: TGTGCCAGCACTCCGATGAACACTGAAGCTTTCTTT; size: -; J: TRBJ1-1; V: TRBV2; length: 12; D: -
CDR3: CASQLEGNTEAFF; DNA: TGTGCCAGCCAGCTGGAGGGGAACACTGAAGCTTTCTTT; size: -; J: TRBJ1-1; V: TRBV25-1; length: 13; D: -
CDR3: CSVATDEFYEAFF; DNA: TGCAGCGTTGCGACAGACGAATTTTATGAAGCTTTCTTT; size: -; J: TRBJ1-1; V: TRBV29-1; length: 13; D: -
CDR3: CASRAGEGYEQYF; DNA: TGTGCCAGCAGAGCAGGGGAAGGCTACGAGCAGTACTTC; size: -; J: TRBJ2-7; V: TRBV2; length: 13; D: -
CDR3: CAWSVEVTGSNQPQHF; DNA: TGTGCCTGGAGTGTGGAGGTGACCGGGAGCAATCAGCCCCAGCATTTT; size: -; J: TRBJ1-5; V: TRBV30; length: 16; D: -
CDR3: CSVEDSGTGRSFYEQYF; DNA: TGCAGCGTTGAAGATAGTGGGACAGGGCGTTCTTTTTACGAGCAGTACTTC; size: -; J: TRBJ2-7; V: TRBV29-1; length: 17; D: TRBD1
CDR3: CASKQGIDTGELFF; DNA: TGTGCCAGCAAACAGGGAATCGACACCGGGGAGCTGTTTTTT; size: -; J: TRBJ2-2; V: TRBV6-4; length: 14; D: -
CDR3: CASSGLELEQYF; DNA: TGCGCCAGCAGTGGGCTGGAACTCGAGCAGTACTTC; size: -; J: TRBJ2-7; V: TRBV10-2; length: 12; D: -
CDR3: CASSLSGQGSPPDYGYTF; DNA: TGTGCCAGCAGTTTATCGGGACAGGGGTCCCCTCCCGACTATGGCTACACCTTC; size: -; J: TRBJ1-2; V: TRBV27; length: 18; D: TRBD1
CDR3: CAGGTTNTGELFF; DNA: TGTGCCGGAGGGACAACTAACACCGGGGAGCTGTTTTTT; size: once; J: TRBJ2-2; V: TRBV6-5; length: 13; D: -
CDR3: CSGGSGENTEAFF; DNA: TGCAGCGGGGGGTCTGGGGAAAACACTGAAGCTTTCTTT; size: -; J: TRBJ1-1; V: TRBV29-1; length: 13; D: -
CDR3: CASMAGANTIYF; DNA: TGTGCCAGCATGGCGGGTGCAAACACCATATATTTT; size: -; J: TRBJ1-3; V: TRBV25-1; length: 12; D: -
CDR3: CASSVPGGPGELFF; DNA: TGTGCCAGCAGCGTCCCTGGGGGGCCCGGGGAGCTGTTTTTT; size: -; J: TRBJ2-2; V: TRBV12-3/TRBV12-4; length: 14; D: -
CDR3: CASSLGTGDLYEQYF; DNA: TGTGCTAGCAGCTTGGGGACAGGGGACCTCTACGAGCAGTACTTC; size: few; J: TRBJ2-7; V: TRBV7-7; length: 15; D: TRBD1
CDR3: CASSLGRGDWNSPLHF; DNA: TGTGCCAGCAGCTTGGGCCGGGGGGATTGGAATTCACCCCTCCACTTT; size: few; J: TRBJ1-6; V: TRBV11-2; length: 16; D: -
CDR3: CSVSGTDKPYEQYF; DNA: TGCAGCGTGTCGGGGACAGATAAGCCCTACGAGCAGTACTTC; size: -; J: TRBJ2-7; V: TRBV29-1; length: 14; D: TRBD1
CDR3: CSVEEIERYYGYTF; DNA: TGCAGCGTTGAAGAAATAGAGCGCTACTATGGCTACACCTTC; size: -; J: TRBJ1-2; V: TRBV29-1; length: 14; D: -
CDR3: CASLRTSRSTDTQYF; DNA: TGTGCCAGCTTAAGGACTAGCAGAAGCACAGATACGCAGTATTTT; size: -; J: TRBJ2-3; V: TRBV28; length: 15; D: TRBD2
CDR3: CASSYSAGSTDTQYF; DNA: TGTGCCAGCAGTTACTCGGCGGGTAGCACAGATACGCAGTATTTT; size: few; J: TRBJ2-3; V: TRBV6-5; length: 15; D: -
CDR3: CASSFSGTATEAFF; DNA: TGTGCCAGCAGCTTTTCCGGGACCGCTACTGAAGCTTTCTTT; size: -; J: TRBJ1-1; V: TRBV5-4; length: 14; D: -
CDR3: CASSSGDFSNQPQHF; DNA: TGTGCCAGCAGCTCCGGGGACTTTAGCAATCAGCCCCAGCATTTT; size: -; J: TRBJ1-5; V: TRBV5-8; length: 15; D: -
CDR3: CASSPQALGREGVFLGEQFF; DNA: TGTGCCAGCTCACCCCAAGCCCTGGGTCGCGAGGGTGTTTTCCTAGGTGAGCAGTTCTTC; size: -; J: TRBJ2-1; V: TRBV18; length: 20; D: -
CDR3: CASSLVTSGGKYNEQFF; DNA: TGTGCCAGCAGCTTAGTAACCAGCGGGGGGAAATACAATGAGCAGTTCTTC; size: -; J: TRBJ2-1; V: TRBV11-2; length: 17; D: TRBD2
CDR3: CATTVGSEQYF; DNA: TGTGCCACCACAGTGGGTTCCGAGCAGTACTTC; size: -; J: TRBJ2-7; V: TRBV27; length: 11; D: -
CDR3: CASSFWTEASNQPQHF; DNA: TGTGCCAGCAGTTTCTGGACGGAGGCTAGCAATCAGCCCCAGCATTTT; size: -; J: TRBJ1-5; V: TRBV28; length: 16; D: -
CDR3: CASSYGGTEHNEQLF; DNA: TGTGCCAGCAGTTACGGCGGGACAGAACACAATGAGCAGCTCTTC; size: once; J: TRBJ2-1; V: TRBV6-5; length: 15; D: -
CDR3: CASSPPLDRDGYTGELFF; DNA: TGTGCCAGCTCACCACCTCTCGACAGGGATGGTTACACCGGGGAGCTGTTTTTT; size: -; J: TRBJ2-2; V: TRBV18; length: 18; D: TRBD1
CDR3: CASGLGEEETQYF; DNA: TGTGCTAGTGGTTTGGGGGAGGAAGAGACCCAGTACTTC; size: -; J: TRBJ2-5; V: TRBV12-5; length: 13; D: -
CDR3: CASSYSSFEKLFF; DNA: TGTGCCAGCAGTTACTCTTCGTTTGAAAAACTGTTTTTT; size: -; J: TRBJ1-4; V: TRBV6-5; length: 13; D: -
CDR3: CASSLFPHHEYTEAFF; DNA: TGTGCCAGCAGCTTATTCCCACATCACGAGTACACTGAAGCTTTCTTT; size: -; J: TRBJ1-1; V: TRBV7-3; length: 16; D: -
CDR3: CAWSSDRGPYEQYF; DNA: TGTGCCTGGAGTTCGGACAGGGGACCCTACGAGCAGTACTTC; size: -; J: TRBJ2-7; V: TRBV30; length: 14; D: TRBD1
CDR3: CASITLAGDLETQYF; DNA: TGTGCCAGCATTACACTAGCGGGGGACCTAGAGACCCAGTACTTC; size: -; J: TRBJ2-5; V: TRBV6-1; length: 15; D: TRBD2
CDR3: CASSLLWRRDPIVQEGDYGYTF; DNA: TGTGCCAGCAGTTTATTATGGCGTAGGGATCCGATCGTTCAGGAGGGGGACTATGGCTACACCTTC; size: -; J: TRBJ1-2; V: TRBV27; length: 22; D: -
CDR3: CASSQEVREGRNEQFF; DNA: TGTGCCAGCAGCCAAGAGGTGCGGGAGGGCCGGAATGAGCAGTTCTTC; size: -; J: TRBJ2-1; V: TRBV3-1; length: 16; D: TRBD2
CDR3: CASSSPYRADTEAFF; DNA: TGCGCCAGCAGCAGCCCCTACAGGGCCGACACTGAAGCTTTCTTT; size: -; J: TRBJ1-1; V: TRBV5-1; length: 15; D: -
CDR3: CASSLTSGSLYEQYF; DNA: TGTGCCAGCAGTTTAACTAGCGGGAGCCTCTACGAGCAGTACTTC; size: -; J: TRBJ2-7; V: TRBV27; length: 15; D: TRBD2
CDR3: CASSDSPSTGGTEAFF; DNA: TGTGCCAGCAGTGACTCCCCCTCGACAGGGGGAACTGAAGCTTTCTTT; size: -; J: TRBJ1-1; V: TRBV6-4; length: 16; D: TRBD1
CDR3: CSVDRVADTQYF; DNA: TGCAGCGTTGATCGGGTGGCAGATACGCAGTATTTT; size: -; J: TRBJ2-3; V: TRBV29-1; length: 12; D: -
CDR3: CASRRGDIQYF; DNA: TGCGCCAGCAGACGGGGGGACATTCAGTACTTC; size: -; J: TRBJ2-4; V: TRBV5-1; length: 11; D: TRBD2
CDR3: CASSQPGTGETQYF; DNA: TGTGCTAGCAGCCAACCCGGGACAGGAGAGACCCAGTACTTC; size: few; J: TRBJ2-5; V: TRBV7-6; length: 14; D: TRBD1
CDR3: CASSLDGMEEQYF; DNA: TGTGCCAGCAGCTTAGACGGCATGGAAGAGCAGTACTTC; size: -; J: TRBJ2-7; V: TRBV11-2; length: 13; D: -
CDR3: CAWKGSFNQPQHF; DNA: TGTGCCTGGAAGGGGAGCTTCAATCAGCCCCAGCATTTT; size: -; J: TRBJ1-5; V: TRBV30; length: 13; D: -
CDR3: CASSSSRGNEQFF; DNA: TGTGCCAGCAGTTCTTCCCGAGGAAATGAGCAGTTCTTC; size: -; J: TRBJ2-1; V: TRBV27; length: 13; D: -
CDR3: CASSPDRVLSNEQYF; DNA: TGTGCCAGCAGTCCGGACAGGGTATTATCTAACGAGCAGTACTTC; size: -; J: TRBJ2-7; V: TRBV27; length: 15; D: TRBD1
CDR3: CASSPYGVRDEQFF; DNA: TGTGCCAGCAGTCCATACGGGGTTCGGGATGAGCAGTTCTTC; size: -; J: TRBJ2-1; V: TRBV27; length: 14; D: -
CDR3: CASRQSGTPTSNTEAFF; DNA: TGTGCCAGCAGACAATCCGGGACACCGACTTCGAACACTGAAGCTTTCTTT; size: -; J: TRBJ1-1; V: TRBV7-9; length: 17; D: -
CDR3: CASSLGTSRVGSYNEQFF; DNA: TGTGCCAGCAGCTTAGGGACTAGCAGGGTGGGCTCCTACAATGAGCAGTTCTTC; size: once; J: TRBJ2-1; V: TRBV27; length: 18; D: TRBD2
CDR3: CASSSGGPNEQFF; DNA: TGTGCCAGCAGTTCGGGCGGGCCGAATGAGCAGTTCTTC; size: -; J: TRBJ2-1; V: TRBV27; length: 13; D: -
CDR3: CASSLTGTGGELFF; DNA: TGTGCCAGCAGTTTGACAGGGACAGGCGGGGAGCTGTTTTTT; size: -; J: TRBJ2-2; V: TRBV12-3/TRBV12-4; length: 14; D: TRBD1
CDR3: CSARDRASGSTDTQYF; DNA: TGCAGTGCTAGAGATCGTGCTAGCGGAAGCACAGATACGCAGTATTTT; size: -; J: TRBJ2-3; V: TRBV20-1; length: 16; D: TRBD2
CDR3: CASSGGVLAGTNEQFF; DNA: TGTGCCAGCAGCGGCGGAGTACTAGCGGGAACCAATGAGCAGTTCTTC; size: -; J: TRBJ2-1; V: TRBV7-6; length: 16; D: TRBD2
CDR3: CSVEGRGLDGYTF; DNA: TGCAGCGTTGAGGGCAGGGGGTTGGATGGCTACACCTTC; size: -; J: TRBJ1-2; V: TRBV29-1; length: 13; D: TRBD1
CDR3: CASSWAGDSYEQYF; DNA: TGTGCCAGCAGTTGGGCAGGGGATTCCTACGAGCAGTACTTC; size: -; J: TRBJ2-7; V: TRBV7-9; length: 14; D: -
CDR3: CASSEYTGDEQYF; DNA: TGTGCCAGCAGTGAATATACAGGGGACGAGCAGTACTTC; size: -; J: TRBJ2-7; V: TRBV25-1; length: 13; D: TRBD1
CDR3: CASSLDGTGGYSNQPQHF; DNA: TGTGCCAGCAGTTTAGACGGGACAGGGGGCTATAGCAATCAGCCCCAGCATTTT; size: -; J: TRBJ1-5; V: TRBV28; length: 18; D: TRBD1